Listed below are T cell receptor beta chains from one sample, sequenced in a study of T cell clonotyping in hematopoietic cell transplantation. Method: immunoSEQ multiplex PCR; TCRdb's copy keeps in-frame clones and lacks some. The sample shows about 6,500 clones, 95% to 97% of them seen only once. Sequenced here: peripheral blood mononuclear cells, sampled before stem cell transplant. The receptors shown here come from a man in his 70s with acute myeloid leukemia. Some clones in this sample may be carry-over from other donors' samples. Both conserved end residues are part of each CDR3. Each record gives: clone size, V gene, CDR3 length, D gene, J gene, CDR3 protein, CDR3 DNA. A D gene is named only where the DNA matches it firmly. Clone size, where shown, is once, few, many, or a class for clones that have expanded.

NA	TRBV5-1	17	NA	TRBJ2-2	CASSLEGRGANTGELFF	TGCGCCAGCAGCTTGGAAGGACGGGGCGCGAACACCGGGGAGCTGTTTTTT
NA	TRBV2	14	NA	TRBJ2-7	CASDLTGTTYEQYF	TGTGCCAGCGATCTTACGGGGACAACCTACGAGCAGTACTTC
NA	TRBV9	12	NA	TRBJ1-2	CASSVVERPINF	TGTGCCAGCAGCGTAGTAGAAAGGCCTATTAACTTC
NA	TRBV25-1	13	NA	TRBJ1-1	CASSESANTEAFF	TGTGCCAGCAGTGAATCGGCTAACACTGAAGCTTTCTTT
NA	TRBV19	16	TRBD1	TRBJ1-5	CASRLRQGYSNQPQHF	TGTGCCAGTAGGCTCCGACAGGGATATAGCAATCAGCCCCAGCATTTT
NA	TRBV5-4	13	NA	TRBJ1-2	CASSIQGPGGYTF	TGTGCCAGCAGCATACAGGGCCCGGGCGGCTACACCTTC
NA	TRBV27	18	TRBD2	TRBJ2-1	CASTLSPLGGYSYNEQFF	TGTGCCAGCACCCTGTCCCCCCTGGGGGGGTACTCCTACAATGAGCAGTTCTTC
NA	TRBV7-6	15	NA	TRBJ2-3	CASSARLQSTDTQYF	TGTGCCAGCAGCGCTAGACTACAGAGCACAGATACGCAGTATTTT
NA	TRBV5-1	15	NA	TRBJ2-3	CASSLWGTYTDTQYF	TGCGCCAGCAGCTTGTGGGGCACTTACACAGATACGCAGTATTTT
NA	TRBV19	15	TRBD2	TRBJ2-3	CASKRGGERTDTQYF	TGTGCCAGTAAACGTGGGGGGGAACGCACAGATACGCAGTATTTT
NA	TRBV29-1	14	NA	TRBJ1-1	CSIPRGMRNTEAFF	TGCAGCATTCCCCGAGGGATGCGGAACACTGAAGCTTTCTTT
few	TRBV5-1	14	TRBD1	TRBJ1-3	CASSLTGGSDTIYF	TGCGCCAGCAGCTTGACAGGGGGCTCAGACACCATATATTTT
NA	TRBV28	17	TRBD2	TRBJ2-5	CASRATSGGGGRETQYF	TGTGCCAGCAGGGCGACTAGCGGGGGAGGAGGTCGAGAGACCCAGTACTTC
once	TRBV25-1	15	TRBD1	TRBJ1-5	CASSESGGWNQPQHF	TGTGCCAGCAGTGAATCAGGGGGCTGGAATCAGCCCCAGCATTTT